These 30 T cell receptor beta chains share one sample of origin, sequenced in a study of T cell clones after liver transplantation. The repertoire was sequenced with immunoSEQ multiplex PCR; TCRdb's copy has only in-frame clones and lacks some. There are 99,000 or so clones in the sample; roughly 80% occur only once, and over 0.75% lies in the top ten. Sequenced material: CD4+ T cells from blood, taken before liver transplant. Every receptor here comes from a human donor who received a liver transplant.

The chain recombines TRBV12-5 with TRBJ1-4; D is ambiguous. Germline CDR1 reads LGHNT; CDR2 reads FRNRAP. The length of the CDR3 is 16 residues. V lost 3 bases and J lost 3, with 14 bases in between. The CDR3 nucleotides read TGTGCTAGTGGTTTTGATTGGGTGGGAGCTAATGAAAAACTGTTTTTT. It specifies CASGFDWVGANEKLFF.

This clone occurred once. The chain carries TRBV5-1 and TRBJ2-5; 8 bases fit TRBD1. With the DNA end fitting TRBJ2-7 better, the J assignment may be wrong. This CDR3 region has 14 residues. Germline V CDR1 and CDR2: SGHRS, YFSETQ. The CDR3 DNA sequence: TGCGCCAGCAGCGTTGGAGGGGGACAGGACGAGCAGTACTTC. Its translation: CASSVGGGQDEQYF.

The chain recombines TRBV7-8 with TRBJ1-6, with a weak D call TRBD1 (6 bases). The V end lost 3 bases, the J end lost 9 bases, and 12 bases lay between the germline ends. The length of the CDR3 is 14 residues. Germline CDR1 is SGHVS and CDR2 is FQNEAQ. For the CDR3, the DNA is TGTGCCAGCAGCTTTGTCAGGGGCGGTTCACCCCTCCACTTT. It codes for CASSFVRGGSPLHF.

This clone was seen a handful of times. This sequence joins TRBV19 and TRBJ1-2; TRBD1 is a possible D gene (5 bases). This CDR3 is 16 amino acids long. Trimming stripped 5 bases from V and 2 bases from J, with 18 bases between. Germline V gene lookup returns CDR1 LNHDA and CDR2 SQIVND (reference sequence). The CDR3 DNA sequence: TGTGCCAGTAGTCGAACCAGGCAGGGCTCCAACTATGGCTACACCTTC. Translation: CASSRTRQGSNYGYTF.

The gene calls are TRBV19 and TRBJ2-7, with 8 bases identical to TRBD2. J gave up 1 base and V 3 bases, and 5 bases lay outside the gene matches. Per the germline V gene, CDR1 is LNHDA and CDR2 is SQIVND (reference sequence). This CDR3 region has 15 residues. The CDR3 region has the DNA TGTGCCAGTAGTATGTGGCGGGAGGCATCCTACGAGCAGTACTTC. This translates into CASSMWREASYEQYF. Variable domain in full (rest from reference TRBV19 and TRBJ2-7): DGGITQSPKYLFRKEGQNVTLSCEQNLNHDAMYWYRQDPGQGLRLIYYSQIVNDFQKGDIAEGYSVSREKKESFPLTVTSAQKNPTAFYLCASSMWREASYEQYFGPGTRLTVT.

The chain employs TRBV6-5 and TRBJ2-7, with 10 bases lining up with TRBD1. CDR1 and CDR2 from the germline V gene are MNHEY and SVGAGI. This CDR3 has 14 residues. Trimming cost V 6 bases and J 3 bases; bases outside gene matches: 5. The CDR3 DNA sequence: TGTGCCAGCAGCCGACAGGGGGCGGACTACGAGCAGTACTTC. It yields the protein CASSRQGADYEQYF.

The chain combines TRBV7-9 with TRBJ1-2, with D maybe TRBD1 (6 bases). With 5 bases removed from V and 5 bases from J, the gap between germline ends came to 18 bases. Germline assignment: CDR1 SEHNR and CDR2 FQNEAQ (reference sequence). This CDR3 spans 15 amino acids. CDR3 sequence (DNA): TGTGCCAGCAGCCTGATCGGACAGCCCTCTTATGGCTACACCTTC. Translating gives CASSLIGQPSYGYTF.

The V gene is TRBV7-2, the J gene TRBJ2-2, with 8 bases identical to TRBD1. Germline V gene lookup returns CDR1 SGHTA and CDR2 FQGNSA. There are 17 residues in the CDR3. Losses at the gene ends were 5 bases for V and 0 bases for J; bases not matched to a gene: 8. The CDR3 bases are TGTGCCAGCAGCCAGTACGGACAGGGAGCGAACACCGGGGAGCTGTTTTTT. It translates to CASSQYGQGANTGELFF.

This clone was counted between two and nine times. The V gene is TRBV6-6, the J gene TRBJ2-6; perhaps TRBD1 as D (6 bases). Germline V gene data show CDR1 as MNHNY and CDR2 as SVGAGI (reference sequence). Trimming took off 6 bases at V and 1 base at J, with 10 bases between the two ends. This CDR3 is built from 15 residues. This CDR3 reads CASSPQGSGANVLTF. CDR3 DNA sequence: TGTGCCAGCAGCCCCCAGGGGTCTGGGGCCAACGTCCTGACTTTC.

The chain is built from TRBV7-7 and TRBJ1-1; D gene uncertain. The length of the CDR3 is 13 residues. Germline CDR1 SSHAT, CDR2 FNYEAQ (reference sequence). The ends were cut back, 3 bases at V and 4 bases at J, with 9 bases in the middle. The CDR3 DNA follows: TGTGCCAGCAGCTTTAGTCGGGGCACTGAAGCTTTCTTT. As protein: CASSFSRGTEAFF.

This chain joins TRBV7-2 and TRBJ1-1; D remains ambiguous. The V and J ends lost 5 bases and 3 bases respectively, with 7 bases between them. Looked up from germline, CDR1 is SGHTA and CDR2 is FQGNSA. This CDR3 spans 12 amino acids. The CDR3 region is CASSRDDTEAFF. DNA of the CDR3: TGTGCCAGCAGCCGAGACGACACTGAAGCTTTCTTT.

The chain uses TRBV7-9 and TRBJ1-1, with D uncertain. Trimming removed 2 bases from V and 0 bases from J, with 7 bases in between. Germline V CDR1 and CDR2: SEHNR, FQNEAQ (reference sequence). The length of the CDR3 is 14 residues. In DNA, the CDR3 is TGTGCCAGCAGCTTAAACCAGGTGAACACTGAAGCTTTCTTT. It is translated as CASSLNQVNTEAFF. Based on the CDR3 plus reference TRBV7-9 and TRBJ1-1, the full variable domain is DTGVSQNPRHKITKRGQNVTFRCDPISEHNRLYWYRQTLGQGPEFLTYFQNEAQLEKSRLLSDRFSAERPKGSFSTLEIQRTEQGDSAMYLCASSLNQVNTEAFFGQGTRLTVV.

The chain combines TRBV6-6 with TRBJ2-5; TRBD1 agrees at 10 bases. J gave up 5 bases and V 5 bases, and 5 bases lay outside the gene matches. CDR3 length: 14 amino acids. CDR1 and CDR2 from the germline V gene are MNHNY and SVGAGI (reference sequence). CDR3 nucleotide sequence: TGTGCCAGCAGTCCCTTGACAGGGGGCGAGACCCAGTACTTC. It yields the protein CASSPLTGGETQYF.

CDR3 protein: CASSDVRSSYEQYF. The CDR3 nucleotides are TGTGCCAGCAGTGATGTGAGGAGCTCCTACGAGCAGTACTTC. The chain is built from TRBV6-1 and TRBJ2-7; no reliable D call. CDR3 size: 14 residues. V gave up 3 bases and J gave up 0 bases, with 9 bases separating them. The germline CDR1 and CDR2 sequences are MNHNS and SASEGT.

The CDR3 nucleotides read TGTGCCAGCCTACAGGGGTCTGGCACTGAAGCTTTCTTT. Translation gives CASLQGSGTEAFF. V is TRBV7-8 and J is TRBJ1-1, with 7 bases identical to TRBD1. The CDR3 contains 13 residues. Germline assignment: CDR1 SGHVS and CDR2 FQNEAQ. J gave up 4 bases and V 8 bases, and 7 bases lay outside the gene matches.

The chain links TRBV7-9 to TRBJ1-5, with D possibly matching TRBD1 (6 bases). The CDR3 has 16 amino acids. Germline V CDR1 and CDR2: SEHNR, FQNEAQ (reference sequence). Trimming took 1 base from V and 3 from J, leaving 13 bases between them. CDR3 bases: TGTGCCAGCAGCTTAGGCGCTGGACAGATCAATCAGCCCCAGCATTTT. It encodes CASSLGAGQINQPQHF.

The gene calls are TRBV6-1 and TRBJ2-2; D is unclear. Germline V gives CDR1 MNHNS, CDR2 SASEGT. The CDR3 spans 13 residues. The V gene lost 5 bases and the J gene lost 1 base, with 5 bases spanning the gap. The CDR3: CASSRKNTGELFF. The CDR3 DNA sequence: TGTGCCAGCAGTCGAAAGAACACCGGGGAGCTGTTTTTT.

This clone was recorded only once. The chain uses TRBV2 and TRBJ2-1; TRBD2 is a possible D gene (5 bases). V dropped 3 bases and J dropped 0 bases, with 12 bases sitting between them. Germline V CDR1 and CDR2: SNHLY, FYNNEI. This CDR3 is built from 16 residues. The CDR3 here is CASSDIKRISYNEQFF. DNA for the CDR3: TGTGCCAGCAGTGATATAAAGCGGATCTCCTACAATGAGCAGTTCTTC. The variable domain in full, completed from reference TRBV2 and TRBJ2-1, reads EPEVTQTPSHQVTQMGQEVILRCVPISNHLYFYWYRQILGQKVEFLVSFYNNEISEKSEIFDDQFSVERPDGSNFTLKIRSTKLEDSAMYFCASSDIKRISYNEQFFGPGTRLTVL.

There are a few counts of this clone. CDR3 sequence (DNA): TGTGCCAGTACCTCACTAGCGGGGGTAAACGAGCAGTACTTC. Translation gives CASTSLAGVNEQYF. The chain joins TRBV19 to TRBJ2-7; 11 bases align to TRBD2. Trimming removed 7 bases from V and 5 bases from J; junction bases left unmatched: 7. Germline V CDR1 and CDR2: LNHDA, SQIVND (reference sequence). The CDR3 has 14 amino acids.

In nucleotides, the CDR3 is TGTGCCAGCGAATTGGGGGGTAGTGAAAAACTGTTTTTT. It translates to CASELGGSEKLFF. V gene TRBV7-9 combines with J gene TRBJ1-4; D is perhaps TRBD1 (5 bases). The germline V gene has CDR1 SEHNR and CDR2 FQNEAQ (reference sequence). Trimming cost V 8 bases and J 7 bases, with 14 bases left between them. This CDR3 is built from 13 residues.

The J gene is TRBJ2-6, the V gene TRBV30; D remains unclear. The V end was cut by 0 bases, the J end by 12 bases, with 12 bases between. This CDR3 has 13 amino acids. The germline CDR1 and CDR2 sequences are GTSNPN and SVGIG (reference sequence). Here the CDR3 DNA reads TGTGCCTGGAGTGTACCTGCTGGATCCGTCCTGACTTTC. Protein: CAWSVPAGSVLTF. The whole variable domain, filled in from reference TRBV30 and TRBJ2-6, reads SQTIHQWPATLVQPVGSPLSLECTVEGTSNPNLYWYRQAAGRGLQLLFYSVGIGQISSEVPQNLSASRPQDRQFILSSKKLLLSDSGFYLCAWSVPAGSVLTFGAGSRLTVL.

This clone appeared a few times. V and J are TRBV5-1 and TRBJ1-4, with TRBD1 as a possible D gene (5 bases). V dropped 1 base and J dropped 4 bases, with 11 bases sitting between them. Germline CDR1 is SGHRS and CDR2 is YFSETQ. This CDR3 spans 15 amino acids. CDR3 residues: CASSLSGTGNEKLFF. In DNA form, the CDR3 reads TGCGCCAGCAGCTTGAGTGGGACCGGTAATGAAAAACTGTTTTTT.

The V gene is TRBV5-1, the J gene TRBJ2-7; 12 bases are a match to TRBD1. The CDR3 spans 15 residues. V was pared by 1 base and J by 6 bases, with 5 bases of the junction left unmatched. Germline lookup yields CDR1 SGHRS and CDR2 YFSETQ. The CDR3 nucleotides are TGCGCCAGCAGCTTGACGGGACAGGGGGCGTCCGAGCAGTACTTC. It is translated as CASSLTGQGASEQYF.

The CDR3 reads CASSHTNGGSNEQFF. The CDR3 DNA sequence: TGTGCCAGCAGTCATACGAACGGGGGTAGCAATGAGCAGTTCTTC. The gene calls are TRBV2 and TRBJ2-1; D might be TRBD2 (6 bases). V was shortened by 5 bases and J by 6 bases, with 17 bases between the two germline ends. This CDR3 is 15 amino acids long. CDR1 is SNHLY, CDR2 FYNNEI, per germline.

The rearrangement uses TRBV10-3 and TRBJ1-1; unclear D gene. There are 13 residues in the CDR3. The V and J ends lost 10 bases and 1 base respectively, with 13 bases between them. The germline V gene has CDR1 ENHRY and CDR2 SYGVKD. The CDR3 reads CATRVGPNTEAFF. The DNA for the CDR3 is TGTGCCACGCGAGTTGGGCCGAACACTGAAGCTTTCTTT.

The gene calls are TRBV28 and TRBJ1-1, with a tentative D call TRBD1 (5 bases). Germline CDR1 is MDHEN and CDR2 is SYDVKM. The CDR3 is made up of 13 amino acids. Trimming took 5 bases from V and 9 from J, leaving 16 bases between them. The CDR3 DNA reads as TGTGCCAGCAGTCTTTTGGGAGCAGGGCAAGCTTTCTTT. This encodes CASSLLGAGQAFF.

Only a few counts were recorded for this clone. The gene calls are TRBV7-2 and TRBJ2-1, with a tentative D call TRBD2 (6 bases). The CDR3 has 14 residues. V was pared by 3 bases and J by 5 bases, with 11 bases between. Per the germline V gene, CDR1 is SGHTA and CDR2 is FQGNSA. The CDR3 coding sequence is TGTGCCAGCAGCTTGGGGACTCGACACAATGAGCAGTTCTTC. Translated, it gives CASSLGTRHNEQFF. Together with reference TRBV7-2 and TRBJ2-1, the CDR3 gives the full variable domain: GAGVSQSPSNKVTEKGKDVELRCDPISGHTALYWYRQSLGQGLEFLIYFQGNSAPDKSGLPSDRFSAERTGGSVSTLTIQRTQQEDSAVYLCASSLGTRHNEQFFGPGTRLTVL.

V gene TRBV4-2 combines with J gene TRBJ2-2; D possibly matches TRBD1 or TRBD2 (5 bases each). V was cut by 4 bases and J by 5 bases, with 17 bases left in between. The germline V gene has CDR1 LGHNA and CDR2 YNFKEQ. CDR3 size: 16 residues. In nucleotides, the CDR3 is TGTGCCAGCAGCCCCACACGGGGCAGTCGAACCGGGGAGCTGTTTTTT. Residues: CASSPTRGSRTGELFF.

The chain combines TRBV5-1 with TRBJ1-5, with D unclear. This CDR3 is built from 13 residues. With 1 base removed from V and 5 bases from J, the gap between germline ends came to 7 bases. Germline values: CDR1 SGHRS, CDR2 YFSETQ. The CDR3 loop is CASSLSQDQPQHF. The CDR3, as DNA: TGCGCCAGCAGCTTGAGCCAGGATCAGCCCCAGCATTTT.

The chain couples TRBV7-2 to TRBJ1-5; D is unclear. The CDR3 loop spans 15 amino acids. Trimming took off 0 bases at V and 7 bases at J, with 13 bases between the two ends. Germline CDR1 reads SGHTA; CDR2 reads FQGNSA. The CDR3 loop reads CASSLAMGISQPQHF. In DNA, the CDR3 is TGTGCCAGCAGCTTAGCGATGGGGATTTCCCAGCCCCAGCATTTT.